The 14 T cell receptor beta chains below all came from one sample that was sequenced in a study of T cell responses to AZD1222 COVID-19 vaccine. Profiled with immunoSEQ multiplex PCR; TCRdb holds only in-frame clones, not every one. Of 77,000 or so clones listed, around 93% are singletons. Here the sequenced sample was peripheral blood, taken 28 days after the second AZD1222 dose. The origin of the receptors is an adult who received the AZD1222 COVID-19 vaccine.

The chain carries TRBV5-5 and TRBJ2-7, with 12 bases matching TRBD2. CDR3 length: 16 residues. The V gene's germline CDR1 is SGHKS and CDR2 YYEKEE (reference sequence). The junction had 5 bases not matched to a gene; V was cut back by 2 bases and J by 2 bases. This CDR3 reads CASSLSSGRDPYEQYF. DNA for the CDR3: TGTGCCAGCAGCTTATCTAGCGGGAGGGACCCCTACGAGCAGTACTTC.

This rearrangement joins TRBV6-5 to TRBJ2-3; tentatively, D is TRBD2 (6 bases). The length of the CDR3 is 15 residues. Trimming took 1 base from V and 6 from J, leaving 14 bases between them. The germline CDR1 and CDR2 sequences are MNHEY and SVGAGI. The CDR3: CASSYWAGRTDTQYF. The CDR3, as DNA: TGTGCCAGCAGTTACTGGGCAGGGAGGACTGATACGCAGTATTTT.

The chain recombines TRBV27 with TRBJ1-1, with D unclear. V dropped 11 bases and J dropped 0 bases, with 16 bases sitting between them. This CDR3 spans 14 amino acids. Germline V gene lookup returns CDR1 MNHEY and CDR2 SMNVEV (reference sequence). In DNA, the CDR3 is TGTGCCTCCAAGTCCCCAGTAATGAACACTGAAGCTTTCTTT. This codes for CASKSPVMNTEAFF.

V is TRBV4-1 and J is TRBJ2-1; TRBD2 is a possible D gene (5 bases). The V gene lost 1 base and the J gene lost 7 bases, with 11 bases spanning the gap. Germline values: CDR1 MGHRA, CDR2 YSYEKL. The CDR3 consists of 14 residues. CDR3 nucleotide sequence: TGCGCCAGCAGCCAAGGGTGGACTGTGAATGAGCAGTTCTTC. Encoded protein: CASSQGWTVNEQFF.

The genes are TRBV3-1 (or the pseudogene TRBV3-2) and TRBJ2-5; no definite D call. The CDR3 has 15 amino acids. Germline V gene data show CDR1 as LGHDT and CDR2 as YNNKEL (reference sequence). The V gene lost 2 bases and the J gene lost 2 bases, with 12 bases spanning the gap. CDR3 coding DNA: TGTGCCAGCAGCCAATTCCCGGAGCGACAAGAGACCCAGTACTTC. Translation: CASSQFPERQETQYF.

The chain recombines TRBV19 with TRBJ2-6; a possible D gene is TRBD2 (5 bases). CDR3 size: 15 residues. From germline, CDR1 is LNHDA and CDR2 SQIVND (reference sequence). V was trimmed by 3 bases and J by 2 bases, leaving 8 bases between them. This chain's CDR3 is CASSMPGTGANVLTF. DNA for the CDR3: TGTGCCAGTAGTATGCCGGGGACTGGGGCCAACGTCCTGACTTTC.

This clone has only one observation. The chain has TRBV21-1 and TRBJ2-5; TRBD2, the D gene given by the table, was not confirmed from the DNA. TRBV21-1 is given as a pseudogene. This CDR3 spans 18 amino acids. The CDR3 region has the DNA TGTGCCAGCAGCAAATCGGGGGGGACAGATGAGTACCAAGAGACCCAGTACTTC. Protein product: CASSKSGGTDEYQETQYF.

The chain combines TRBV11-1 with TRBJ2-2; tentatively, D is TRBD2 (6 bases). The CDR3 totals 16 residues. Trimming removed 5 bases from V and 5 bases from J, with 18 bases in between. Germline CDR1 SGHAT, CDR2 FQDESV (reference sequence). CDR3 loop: CASSHSSSGVTGELFF. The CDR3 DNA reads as TGTGCCAGCAGCCACTCCTCATCGGGAGTTACCGGGGAGCTGTTTTTT.

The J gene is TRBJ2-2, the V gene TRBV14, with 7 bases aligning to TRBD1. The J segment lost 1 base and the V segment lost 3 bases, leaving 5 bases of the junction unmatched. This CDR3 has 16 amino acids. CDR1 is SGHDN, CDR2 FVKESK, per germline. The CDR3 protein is CASSQYGTENTGELFF. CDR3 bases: TGTGCCAGCAGCCAGTACGGGACAGAGAACACCGGGGAGCTGTTTTTT.

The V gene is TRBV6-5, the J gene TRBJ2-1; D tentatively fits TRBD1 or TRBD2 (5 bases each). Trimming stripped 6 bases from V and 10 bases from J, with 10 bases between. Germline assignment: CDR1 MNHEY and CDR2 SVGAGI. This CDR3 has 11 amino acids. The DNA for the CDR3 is TGTGCCAGCAGGGTAGGGACCGAGCAGTTCTTC. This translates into CASRVGTEQFF.

As DNA, the CDR3 is TGTGCCAGCAGCTCCCTCGGGACAGGGGTTGGAAATGAGCAGTTCTTC. It codes for CASSSLGTGVGNEQFF. The rearrangement joins TRBV7-8 to TRBJ2-1, with 10 bases that match TRBD1. The CDR3 has 16 amino acids. Germline loops: CDR1 SGHVS, CDR2 FQNEAQ. With V trimmed by 4 bases and J by 7 bases, 10 bases remained unmatched.

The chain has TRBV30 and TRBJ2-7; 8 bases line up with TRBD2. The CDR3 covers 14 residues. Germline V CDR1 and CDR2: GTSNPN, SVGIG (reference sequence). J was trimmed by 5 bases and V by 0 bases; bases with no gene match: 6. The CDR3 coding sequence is TGTGCCTGGAGTGTACAAAGCGGGAGCCACGAGCAGTACTTC. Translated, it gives CAWSVQSGSHEQYF.

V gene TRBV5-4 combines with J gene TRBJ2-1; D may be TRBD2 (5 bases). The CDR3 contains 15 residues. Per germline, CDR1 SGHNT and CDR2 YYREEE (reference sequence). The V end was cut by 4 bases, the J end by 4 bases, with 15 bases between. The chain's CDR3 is CASSADPTGYNEQFF. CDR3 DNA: TGTGCCAGCAGCGCGGACCCCACGGGATACAATGAGCAGTTCTTC.

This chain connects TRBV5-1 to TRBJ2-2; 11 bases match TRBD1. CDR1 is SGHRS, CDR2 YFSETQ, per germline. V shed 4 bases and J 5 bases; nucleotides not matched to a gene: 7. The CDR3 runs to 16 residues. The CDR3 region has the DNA TGCGCCAGCAGCCCAGGGACAGGGGGTGCTACCGGGGAGCTGTTTTTT. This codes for CASSPGTGGATGELFF.